The 9 T cell receptor beta chains in this list originate from one sample, sequenced in a study of blood T cell repertoires in COVID-19. Produced via immunoSEQ multiplex PCR; TCRdb's table is partial and in-frame only. The repertoire holds over 100,000 clones, with about four fifths as singletons. The sample comprised peripheral blood. Receptor source: a man in his forties with active or convalescent COVID-19.

In this sample, this clone is medium-sized (0.01 to 0.1%). This chain links TRBV19 with TRBJ2-7, with 8 bases aligning to TRBD1. CDR3 length equals 13 residues. From germline, CDR1 is LNHDA and CDR2 SQIVND (reference sequence). This CDR3 reads CARGQAITYEQYF. The DNA for the CDR3 is TGTGCTAGGGGACAGGCCATTACCTACGAGCAGTACTTC.

CDR3 bases: TGTGCCAGCAGTTACCGGACTAGCACAGATACGCAGTATTTT. Amino acid sequence: CASSYRTSTDTQYF. The gene calls are TRBV6-5 and TRBJ2-3; a possible D gene is TRBD2 (5 bases). V was trimmed by 2 bases and J by 0 bases, leaving 6 bases between them. The CDR3 extends over 14 amino acids. Germline assignment: CDR1 MNHEY and CDR2 SVGAGI.

V is TRBV10-3 and J is TRBJ1-4; the D gene is possibly TRBD1 (6 bases). Germline assignment: CDR1 ENHRY and CDR2 SYGVKD. Trimming cost V 2 bases and J 8 bases, with 12 bases left between them. The CDR3 covers 14 residues. CDR3 residues: CAISERQGNEKLFF. CDR3 in DNA: TGTGCCATCAGTGAGCGGCAGGGGAACGAAAAACTGTTTTTT.

The chain carries TRBV20-1 and TRBJ1-6; D may be TRBD1 (6 bases). The germline V gene has CDR1 DFQATT and CDR2 SNEGSKA (reference sequence). The CDR3 runs to 14 residues. V lost 3 bases, J lost 4 bases, and 10 bases lay in between. The chain's CDR3 is CSASVGQYNSPLHF. CDR3 sequence (DNA): TGCAGTGCTAGTGTGGGACAATATAATTCACCCCTCCACTTT.

The V gene is TRBV14, the J gene TRBJ2-3; D not resolved. V shed 3 bases and J shed 4 bases, with 8 bases lying between them. Germline V lookup: CDR1 SGHDN, CDR2 FVKESK. This CDR3 spans 13 amino acids. The CDR3 nucleotides read TGTGCCAGCAGCCACTCGCGGTCAGATACGCAGTATTTT. The encoded protein is CASSHSRSDTQYF.

This clone has just a few counts. The rearrangement links TRBV19 to TRBJ1-5, with D uncertain. This CDR3 is built from 15 residues. The V end lost 4 bases, the J end lost 0 bases, and 10 bases lay between the germline ends. Germline V lookup: CDR1 LNHDA, CDR2 SQIVND (reference sequence). DNA of the CDR3: TGTGCCAGTAGTAACCTGCTCGGTAGCAATCAGCCCCAGCATTTT. Translated: CASSNLLGSNQPQHF. The full variable domain, completed using reference TRBV19 and TRBJ1-5, is DGGITQSPKYLFRKEGQNVTLSCEQNLNHDAMYWYRQDPGQGLRLIYYSQIVNDFQKGDIAEGYSVSREKKESFPLTVTSAQKNPTAFYLCASSNLLGSNQPQHFGDGTRLSIL.

The V call is TRBV18, the J call TRBJ2-2; TRBD2 agrees at 9 bases. Per the germline V gene, CDR1 is KGHSH and CDR2 is LQKENI. The J segment lost 2 bases and the V segment lost 5 bases, leaving 3 bases of the junction unmatched. This CDR3 has 15 residues. CDR3 protein: CASSIAGDNTGELFF. As DNA, the CDR3 is TGTGCCAGCTCAATAGCGGGGGACAACACCGGGGAGCTGTTTTTT. Using reference TRBV18 and TRBJ2-2 for the parts outside the CDR3, the full variable domain is NAGVMQNPRHLVRRRGQEARLRCSPMKGHSHVYWYRQLPEEGLKFMVYLQKENIIDESGMPKERFSAEFPKEGPSILRIQQVVRGDSAAYFCASSIAGDNTGELFFGEGSRLTVL.

This chain uses TRBV7-9 with TRBJ2-1; 10 bases are shared with TRBD1. The V gene end was trimmed by 1 base and the J gene end by 10 bases; junction bases not matched to a gene: 7. Germline CDR1 is SEHNR and CDR2 is FQNEAQ (reference sequence). This CDR3 is 15 amino acids long. DNA of the CDR3: TGTGCCAGCAGCTTAGGTCGACAGGGGGCAGGAGAGCAGTTCTTC. This translates into CASSLGRQGAGEQFF. The full variable domain, completed using reference TRBV7-9 and TRBJ2-1, is DTGVSQNPRHKITKRGQNVTFRCDPISEHNRLYWYRQTLGQGPEFLTYFQNEAQLEKSRLLSDRFSAERPKGSFSTLEIQRTEQGDSAMYLCASSLGRQGAGEQFFGPGTRLTVL.

CDR3 in DNA: TGTGCCAGCAGAGATCCAGGGGGCGTAGGTGGCTACACCTTC. This codes for CASRDPGGVGGYTF. The chain has TRBV2 and TRBJ1-2; 8 positions agree with TRBD1. V was pared by 6 bases and J by 7 bases, with 10 bases of the junction left unmatched. The germline V gene has CDR1 SNHLY and CDR2 FYNNEI. The CDR3 runs to 14 residues.